The rows below give T cell receptor beta chains drawn from one sample of a study of CD8 T cells in Susac syndrome. TCRdb used MiXCR to reprocess the immunoSEQ multiplex PCR reads, holding one entry per CDR3 protein. The sample shows about 250,000 distinct CDR3 sequences, around 95% of them seen only once. Material for sequencing was CD4+ T cells from PBMCs. The receptors were sampled from a human donor with multiple sclerosis. Each CDR3 is given with its conserved first and last residue. A D gene is named only where the DNA matches it firmly. Not every row has a clone size; where given, it reads once, few, many or a size class.

V,size,D,J,DNA,CDR3
TRBV2,.,.,TRBJ2-5,TGTGCCAGCAGTGGAGGGACACACCAAGAGACCCAGTACTTC,CASSGGTHQETQYF
TRBV30,.,.,TRBJ2-3,TGTGCCTGGCGTCTGGGGTCCAATGTGGGCACAGATACGCAGTATTTT,CAWRLGSNVGTDTQYF
TRBV5-4,.,.,TRBJ2-6,TGTGCCAGCAGCTTTACTGGGGCCAACGTCCTGACTTTC,CASSFTGANVLTF
TRBV12-3/TRBV12-4,.,TRBD2,TRBJ2-1,TGTGCCAGTCGTAGCGGGAGCTCCTACAATGAGCAGTTCTTC,CASRSGSSYNEQFF
TRBV12-3/TRBV12-4,.,.,TRBJ2-5,TGTGCCAGCAGTTTGTTGGGGAGACAAGAGACCCAGTACTTC,CASSLLGRQETQYF
TRBV20-1,.,TRBD2,TRBJ2-2,TGCAGTGCTGTAACTTTAGCGGGGAACACCGGGGAGCTGTTTTTT,CSAVTLAGNTGELFF
TRBV7-8,.,.,TRBJ2-2,TGTGCCAGCAGCTTAGTTTCGGGGAACACCGGGGAGCTGTTTTTT,CASSLVSGNTGELFF
TRBV19,.,.,TRBJ2-5,TGTGCCAGTAGTATGAGGGGAACCCAAGAGACCCAGTACTTC,CASSMRGTQETQYF
TRBV5-1,once,.,TRBJ2-2,TGCGCCAGCAGCGTGGGCCGGTCCACCGGGGAGCTGTTTTTT,CASSVGRSTGELFF
TRBV18,.,TRBD1,TRBJ1-1,TGTGCCAGCTCACCACCGATACAGGGGGTATACCCTGAAGCTTTCTTT,CASSPPIQGVYPEAFF
TRBV2,.,.,TRBJ1-1,TGTGCCAGTGGGACTTCCAGTAGGTTCTTT,CASGTSSRFF